Each of the 4 T cell receptor beta chains below was sequenced from the same sample in a study of T cells in Graves' hyperthyroidism and ophthalmopathy. TCR beta CDR3 regions were amplified from RNA. A set of HTBI primers served as the primers for a first-round RT-PCR of the TCR CDR3. TCRdb reprocessed the multiplex PCR reads with MiXCR, giving one entry per CDR3 protein. The data hold approximately 100,000 distinct CDR3 sequences, with 40% observed a single time. Sequencing was performed on peripheral blood or thyroid tissue (not recorded which). The origin of the receptors is a woman in her thirties with Graves' hyperthyroidism.

The sample holds many counts of this clonotype. The V call is TRBV7-9, the J call TRBJ2-7; a possible D gene is TRBD1 (8 bases). The CDR3 is made up of 17 amino acids. Germline values: CDR1 SEHNR, CDR2 FQNEAQ (reference sequence). The V end lost 0 bases, the J end lost 5 bases, and 20 bases lay between the germline ends. The CDR3 nucleotides read TGTGCCAGCAGCTTAGCTGGGGGGACAGGCGGGGGTAACGAGCAGTACTTC. Protein sequence: CASSLAGGTGGGNEQYF.

The chain combines TRBV7-9 with TRBJ1-1; TRBD1 is a possible D gene (6 bases). Germline V CDR1 and CDR2: SEHNR, FQNEAQ (reference sequence). V shed 5 bases and J shed 3 bases, with 13 bases lying between them. The CDR3 runs 14 residues. CDR3 sequence (DNA): TGTGCCAGCAGCCGAGGGGGGTCGGACACTGAAGCTTTCTTT. Its protein product is CASSRGGSDTEAFF.

Ten or more counts support this clonotype. The rearrangement joins TRBV11-2 to TRBJ1-4, with D hard to call. The CDR3 consists of 13 residues. Germline lookup yields CDR1 SGHAT and CDR2 FQNNGV. Trimming shortened V by 4 bases and J by 5 bases, and 8 bases separated the two germline ends. CDR3 amino acids: CASSWGDNEKLFF. The CDR3 region has the DNA TGTGCCAGCAGCTGGGGAGACAATGAAAAACTGTTTTTT. Full variable domain (rest looked up from reference TRBV11-2 and TRBJ1-4): EAGVAQSPRYKIIEKRQSVAFWCNPISGHATLYWYQQILGQGPKLLIQFQNNGVVDDSQLPKDRFSAERLKGVDSTLKIQPAKLEDSAVYLCASSWGDNEKLFFGSGTQLSVL.

The rearrangement uses TRBV20-1 and TRBJ2-7; 9 positions agree with TRBD1. V dropped 3 bases and J dropped 8; count of bases not matched to a gene: 5. Germline CDR1 reads DFQATT; CDR2 reads SNEGSKA (reference sequence). CDR3 length: 12 amino acids. CDR3 region: CSASPGTGKQYF. CDR3 DNA sequence: TGCAGTGCTAGTCCCGGGACAGGGAAGCAGTACTTC.